The 13 T cell receptor beta chains below all came from one sample that was sequenced in a study of T cells in Graves' hyperthyroidism and ophthalmopathy (dated by TCRdb to the late 2010s). The library was obtained by multiplex PCR. The listed sequencing device is Illumina HiSeq 2000. Amplification of TCR beta CDR3 regions was carried out from RNA transcripts. The TCR CDR3 was subjected to a first round of RT-PCR using the HTBI primer set and the Qiagen OneStep RT-PCR kit. The public reads were reanalyzed by TCRdb: fastp trimming at Q25, MiXCR alignment, in-frame beta chains only. Every entry covers one CDR3 protein and lists the most common genes and DNA from its rows. This sample lists approximately 700,000 distinct CDR3 sequences; roughly 15% were detected once. Roughly 8% of the sample belongs to the ten largest clones. Sample: blood. Receptors were obtained from a man between 18 and 35 years old with Graves' hyperthyroidism.

There are a few counts of this clonotype. J is TRBJ2-3 and V is TRBV7-9; D not resolved. Germline V CDR1 and CDR2: SEHNR, FQNEAQ (reference sequence). CDR3 size: 13 residues. Trimming left V 2 bases short and J 6 bases short, with 9 bases between. The CDR3 is CASSLNRRDTQYF. The CDR3 DNA sequence: TGTGCCAGCAGCTTAAATCGCAGGGATACGCAGTATTTT.

Ten or more counts support this clonotype. The chain combines TRBV9 with TRBJ1-6; D is perhaps TRBD1 (5 bases). The ends were cut back, 2 bases at V and 9 bases at J, with 21 bases in the middle. CDR3 size: 17 residues. Germline loops: CDR1 SGDLS, CDR2 YYNGEE. CDR3 sequence reads: CASSVPRGGAEFSPLHF. CDR3 nucleotide sequence: TGTGCCAGCAGCGTTCCACGTGGAGGGGCCGAGTTTTCACCCCTCCACTTT.

This clonotype turned up a few times. This chain links TRBV20-1 with TRBJ2-5; TRBD2 matches 9 bases. The CDR3 extends over 16 amino acids. The germline V gene has CDR1 DFQATT and CDR2 SNEGSKA (reference sequence). The ends lost 6 bases at V and 1 base at J; junction bases unmatched: 12. The CDR3 DNA is TGCAGTGCCCCTAGTTATAGAGCGGGAGGCCAAGAGACCCAGTACTTC. Amino acid sequence: CSAPSYRAGGQETQYF.

There are a few counts of this clonotype. The gene calls are TRBV19 and TRBJ2-1; TRBD2 aligns across 11 bases. The ends lost 5 bases at V and 2 bases at J; junction bases unmatched: 5. The V gene's germline CDR1 is LNHDA and CDR2 SQIVND (reference sequence). The CDR3 has 16 amino acids. The CDR3 region has the DNA TGTGCCAGTAGTCCCCTGACTAGCGGGGCCTACAATGAGCAGTTCTTC. Its translation is CASSPLTSGAYNEQFF.

This clonotype was detected ten times or more. The chain combines TRBV11-2 with TRBJ2-1; D gene unclear. The CDR3 consists of 15 residues. CDR1 and CDR2 from the germline V gene are SGHAT and FQNNGV. The germline V and J ends were trimmed by 4 bases and 0 bases, with 10 bases remaining between them. The CDR3 spells CASSSGGSSYNEQFF. The DNA of the CDR3 is TGTGCCAGCAGCTCTGGTGGCAGCTCCTACAATGAGCAGTTCTTC. The full variable domain, rest sourced from reference TRBV11-2 and TRBJ2-1, is EAGVAQSPRYKIIEKRQSVAFWCNPISGHATLYWYQQILGQGPKLLIQFQNNGVVDDSQLPKDRFSAERLKGVDSTLKIQPAKLEDSAVYLCASSSGGSSYNEQFFGPGTRLTVL.

This chain connects TRBV20-1 to TRBJ1-4, with TRBD1 as a possible D gene (5 bases). The CDR3 has 16 amino acids. V lost 1 base to trimming and J lost 1 base, with 13 bases between them. Germline assignment: CDR1 DFQATT and CDR2 SNEGSKA (reference sequence). The CDR3 bases are TGCAGTGCTAGAGGGTTCAGGGAGGGAACTAATGAAAAACTGTTTTTT. It translates to CSARGFREGTNEKLFF.

The chain joins TRBV7-6 to TRBJ2-1, with D perhaps TRBD1 (6 bases). V was pared by 5 bases and J by 7 bases, with 18 bases between. Per the germline V gene, CDR1 is SGHVS and CDR2 is FNYEAQ. This CDR3 is 15 amino acids long. Here the CDR3 DNA reads TGTGCCAGCAGCCCTACCAGGGGTCCTTCTAATGAGCAGTTCTTC. Its protein product is CASSPTRGPSNEQFF. The full variable domain, in which reference TRBV7-6 and TRBJ2-1 provide the parts outside the CDR3, is GAGVSQSPRYKVTKRGQDVALRCDPISGHVSLYWYRQALGQGPEFLTYFNYEAQQDKSGLPNDRFSAERPEGSISTLTIQRTEQRDSAMYRCASSPTRGPSNEQFFGPGTRLTVL.

This clonotype was recorded at least ten times. The rearrangement links TRBV28 to TRBJ2-1, with D perhaps TRBD1 (5 bases). V lost 3 bases, J lost 7 bases, and 19 bases lay in between. CDR3 length equals 16 residues. Germline CDR1 and CDR2: MDHEN and SYDVKM. In nucleotides, the CDR3 is TGTGCCAGCAGTTTGGTCGGGCAGGGATCAGAGAATGAGCAGTTCTTC. This sequence encodes CASSLVGQGSENEQFF.

This clonotype was picked up a small number of times. V and J are TRBV5-1 and TRBJ2-7; the D call may be TRBD1 or TRBD2 (5 bases each). The CDR3 sequence is 14 residues long. Trimming left V 4 bases short and J 5 bases short, with 16 bases between. In germline, CDR1 is SGHRS, CDR2 YFSETQ. As DNA, the CDR3 is TGCGCCAGCAGCCGGGAAATAGGGGTGCACGAGCAGTACTTC. Amino acid sequence: CASSREIGVHEQYF.

The chain joins TRBV6-1 to TRBJ1-5, with no clear D. Trimming removed 6 bases from V and 4 bases from J, with 19 bases in between. The CDR3 is 16 residues long. CDR1 is MNHNS and CDR2 is SASEGT in the germline V gene. The CDR3 loop is CASSRGSPETNQPQHF. DNA for the CDR3: TGTGCCAGCAGCCGTGGGAGTCCAGAAACGAATCAGCCCCAGCATTTT.

About this clonotype itself: This may stem from a read error, because a much larger clone lies one nucleotide away. The V call is TRBV18, the J call TRBJ1-1; D is ambiguous. The CDR3 covers 12 residues. The germline V gene has CDR1 KGHSH and CDR2 LQKENI. The DNA of the CDR3 is TGTGCCGGCTCACCCGACGACCAAGAGACTTTCTTT. This codes for CAGSPDDQETFF.

This clonotype was detected ten times or more. The J gene is TRBJ1-5, the V gene TRBV6-1, with a possible D match to TRBD1 (6 bases). The CDR3 is 13 amino acids. The V end was cut by 4 bases, the J end by 7 bases, with 11 bases between. Germline CDR1 and CDR2: MNHNS and SASEGT. This CDR3 reads CASSARTEQPQHF. The CDR3 region has the DNA TGTGCCAGCAGTGCCCGGACAGAGCAGCCCCAGCATTTT.

This clonotype came up a few times. The chain carries TRBV4-2 and TRBJ1-4; 7 bases are a match to TRBD1. V was clipped by 2 bases and J by 8 bases; unmatched bases: 5. The length of the CDR3 is 14 residues. The germline V gene has CDR1 LGHNA and CDR2 YNFKEQ. CDR3 region: CASSQRGLDEKLFF. For the CDR3, the DNA is TGTGCCAGCAGCCAAAGGGGGCTGGACGAAAAACTGTTTTTT.